A single sample gave rise to the 26 T cell receptor beta chains below, sequenced in a study of blood T cell repertoires in COVID-19. TCRdb's copy holds only in-frame clones and misses some; the assay was immunoSEQ multiplex PCR. The profile shows some 48,000 clones, about 84% of them singletons. Sequenced material: peripheral blood. The source is a human donor in a cohort sampled during active COVID-19.

The chain joins TRBV7-6 to TRBJ2-3; D is undetermined. CDR1 SGHVS and CDR2 FNYEAQ come from the germline V gene. V lost 1 base and J 1 base, leaving 6 bases between the germline ends. This CDR3 comprises 14 residues. CDR3 DNA: TGTGCCAGCAGCTTAGGGCAGGGCACAGATACGCAGTATTTT. Translated: CASSLGQGTDTQYF. Full variable domain (remainder filled in from reference TRBV7-6 and TRBJ2-3): GAGVSQSPRYKVTKRGQDVALRCDPISGHVSLYWYRQALGQGPEFLTYFNYEAQQDKSGLPNDRFSAERPEGSISTLTIQRTEQRDSAMYRCASSLGQGTDTQYFGPGTRLTVL.

The rearrangement joins TRBV7-2 to TRBJ1-2, with 8 bases identical to TRBD1. Germline values: CDR1 SGHTA, CDR2 FQGNSA. CDR3 size: 14 residues. The trim removed 5 bases at V and 4 bases at J, leaving 6 bases unmatched. CDR3 coding DNA: TGTGCCAGCAGCCTCGGACAGGGAGGCTATGGCTACACCTTC. Its translation is CASSLGQGGYGYTF.

The V and J genes are TRBV19 and TRBJ1-3; a weak D match, TRBD1 (6 bases). Trimming took 5 bases from V and 1 from J, leaving 9 bases between them. This CDR3 is 14 amino acids long. Germline-derived CDR1 and CDR2 are LNHDA and SQIVND (reference sequence). CDR3 DNA sequence: TGTGCCAGTAGTCGGACAGATTCTGGAAACACCATATATTTT. Its protein product is CASSRTDSGNTIYF.

This chain uses TRBV4-2 with TRBJ2-5; D is possibly TRBD1 (6 bases). The ends were cut back, 0 bases at V and 5 bases at J, with 10 bases in the middle. The CDR3 extends over 14 amino acids. Germline V gene lookup returns CDR1 LGHNA and CDR2 YNFKEQ. The CDR3 sequence: CASSQDPGDETQYF. The DNA of the CDR3 is TGTGCCAGCAGCCAAGATCCAGGGGACGAGACCCAGTACTTC.

The chain has TRBV7-6 and TRBJ1-5; TRBD1 matches 8 bases. CDR1 and CDR2 from the germline V gene are SGHVS and FNYEAQ. There are 16 residues in the CDR3. The junction had 9 bases not matched to a gene; V was cut back by 4 bases and J by 4 bases. This chain's CDR3 is CASSSAADRENQPQHF. DNA of the CDR3: TGTGCCAGCAGCTCGGCCGCGGACAGGGAAAATCAGCCCCAGCATTTT.

This chain connects TRBV11-2 to TRBJ2-1, with 8 bases identical to TRBD2. This CDR3 is 14 amino acids long. V lost 5 bases to trimming and J lost 7 bases; unmatched junction nucleotides: 7. Germline V gene data show CDR1 as SGHAT and CDR2 as FQNNGV. CDR3 nucleotide sequence: TGTGCCAGCAGCCCGAGCGGGAGTTTGAATGAGCAGTTCTTC. Its translation: CASSPSGSLNEQFF.

The chain is built from TRBV6-5 and TRBJ2-5, with 8 bases fitting TRBD1. With V trimmed by 6 bases and J by 4 bases, 7 bases remained unmatched. The CDR3 is made up of 14 amino acids. CDR1 and CDR2 from the germline V gene are MNHEY and SVGAGI. The CDR3 loop reads CASRTPGGSETQYF. DNA of the CDR3: TGTGCCAGCAGAACCCCAGGGGGCTCAGAGACCCAGTACTTC.

This clone turned up a few times. V and J are TRBV2 and TRBJ2-5; the match to TRBD1 covers 7 bases. After removal of 4 bases from V and 5 bases from J, the junction contained 13 bases not matched to a gene. The germline V gene has CDR1 SNHLY and CDR2 FYNNEI. This CDR3 contains 16 residues. For the CDR3, the DNA is TGTGCCAGCAGTGCCTTACCAACAGGGGTCCAGGAGACCCAGTACTTC. Translating gives CASSALPTGVQETQYF.

The genes are TRBV27 and TRBJ2-1, with 13 bases aligning to TRBD2. V lost 6 bases to trimming and J lost 10 bases; unmatched junction nucleotides: 9. The CDR3 length is 15 residues. CDR1 and CDR2 from the germline V gene are MNHEY and SMNVEV (reference sequence). The CDR3 nucleotides are TGTGCCAGCAGACGTACGGGACTAGCGGGAAGCGAGCAGTTCTTC. It specifies CASRRTGLAGSEQFF.

The chain carries TRBV9 and TRBJ2-5; unclear D gene. The V end was cut by 2 bases, the J end by 5 bases, with 7 bases between. There are 12 residues in the CDR3. Germline loops: CDR1 SGDLS, CDR2 YYNGEE. The CDR3 DNA reads TGTGCCAGCAGCGTGGGCTGGGAGACCCAGTACTTC. Its protein is CASSVGWETQYF.

The chain couples TRBV4-2 to TRBJ1-2, with D possibly being TRBD1 (5 bases). Germline lookup yields CDR1 LGHNA and CDR2 YNFKEQ. V was clipped by 0 bases and J by 4 bases, with 15 bases between them. This CDR3 region has 16 residues. The CDR3 protein is CASSQEVSRAGYGYTF. In DNA form, the CDR3 reads TGTGCCAGCAGCCAAGAAGTCTCCAGGGCCGGCTATGGCTACACCTTC.

V gene TRBV7-2 combines with J gene TRBJ2-3; TRBD1 is a possible D gene (6 bases). Per the germline V gene, CDR1 is SGHTA and CDR2 is FQGNSA. This CDR3 contains 14 residues. Trimming stripped 3 bases from V and 6 bases from J, with 13 bases between. The CDR3 coding sequence is TGTGCCAGCAGCTTCAACCGGGACACGGATACGCAGTATTTT. This encodes CASSFNRDTDTQYF.

The V gene is TRBV7-3, the J gene TRBJ2-5, with 7 nucleotides matching TRBD1. With 0 bases clipped from V and 1 base from J, the junction kept 5 bases outside the gene matches. CDR3 size: 16 residues. CDR1 and CDR2 from the germline V gene are SGHTA and FQGTGA. CDR3 DNA: TGTGCCAGCAGCTTAACGGGACAGAACTTCCAAGAGACCCAGTACTTC. Protein product: CASSLTGQNFQETQYF.

The V call is TRBV7-2, the J call TRBJ2-3; 12 bases agree with TRBD2. Losses at the gene ends were 3 bases for V and 2 bases for J; bases not matched to a gene: 6. The germline V gene encodes CDR1 SGHTA and CDR2 FQGNSA. The CDR3 runs 17 residues. The CDR3 DNA reads as TGTGCCAGCAGCTTCAGACTAGCGGGGGTAACCACAGATACGCAGTATTTT. Residues: CASSFRLAGVTTDTQYF.

V gene TRBV5-4 combines with J gene TRBJ2-1, with 8 bases matching TRBD2. The CDR3 spans 14 residues. Germline values: CDR1 SGHNT, CDR2 YYREEE (reference sequence). Trimming removed 2 bases from V and 5 bases from J; junction bases left unmatched: 3. CDR3 amino acids: CASSLLAEHNEQFF. CDR3 DNA: TGTGCCAGCAGCTTACTAGCGGAACACAATGAGCAGTTCTTC.

The J gene is TRBJ1-3, the V gene TRBV25-1; 7 bases align to TRBD1. Germline V lookup: CDR1 MGHDK, CDR2 SYGVNS. The CDR3 runs to 14 residues. Losses at the gene ends were 7 bases for V and 5 bases for J; bases not matched to a gene: 8. The CDR3 here is CASISGTDRNTIYF. The CDR3 DNA is TGTGCCAGCATCAGTGGGACAGATCGAAACACCATATATTTT.

This chain joins TRBV19 and TRBJ2-7; 8 bases are shared with TRBD1. CDR3 size: 18 residues. CDR1 LNHDA and CDR2 SQIVND come from the germline V gene (reference sequence). Germline trimming cut 0 bases from V and 2 bases from J; bases unmatched to any gene: 12. The CDR3 region is CASSIDSPGAGGPYEQYF. The CDR3, as DNA: TGTGCCAGTAGTATAGATTCTCCGGGGGCAGGGGGCCCCTACGAGCAGTACTTC. The entire variable domain, with the rest obtained from reference TRBV19 and TRBJ2-7, is as follows: DGGITQSPKYLFRKEGQNVTLSCEQNLNHDAMYWYRQDPGQGLRLIYYSQIVNDFQKGDIAEGYSVSREKKESFPLTVTSAQKNPTAFYLCASSIDSPGAGGPYEQYFGPGTRLTVT.

This rearrangement joins TRBV21-1 to TRBJ2-5; the D call TRBD2 from the table was never checked on the DNA. TRBV21-1 is a known pseudogene. The CDR3 totals 18 residues. In DNA form, the CDR3 reads TGTGCCAGCAGCAAAGTCGGGAGGACTAGCCAGACTCAAGAGACCCAGTACTTC. This sequence encodes CASSKVGRTSQTQETQYF.

The V gene is TRBV18, the J gene TRBJ1-1; TRBD1 aligns across 8 bases. This CDR3 is built from 16 residues. Germline-derived CDR1 and CDR2 are KGHSH and LQKENI. With V trimmed by 1 base and J by 0 bases, 4 bases remained unmatched. CDR3 region: CASSPQQGALNTEAFF. As DNA, the CDR3 is TGTGCCAGCTCACCACAGCAGGGGGCCTTGAACACTGAAGCTTTCTTT.

The CDR3 nucleotides read TGTGCCTGGAGTTTAGCCACGAACACTGAAGCTTTCTTT. It codes for CAWSLATNTEAFF. This chain links TRBV30 with TRBJ1-1; D unclear. The length of the CDR3 is 13 residues. The V gene lost 2 bases and the J gene lost 1 base, with 8 bases spanning the gap. Germline V lookup: CDR1 GTSNPN, CDR2 SVGIG (reference sequence).

The rearrangement joins TRBV4-3 to TRBJ1-5; D perhaps matches TRBD1 (6 bases). CDR3 length: 16 residues. V was shortened by 0 bases and J by 6 bases, with 15 bases between the two germline ends. Germline lookup yields CDR1 LGHNA and CDR2 YSLEER. This chain's CDR3 is CASSQDWEQGGQPQHF. The CDR3 DNA reads TGCGCCAGCAGCCAAGATTGGGAACAGGGCGGTCAGCCCCAGCATTTT.

The chain couples TRBV7-6 to TRBJ2-1; tentatively, D is TRBD1 (6 bases). The CDR3 is 16 amino acids. V shed 5 bases and J shed 6 bases, with 20 bases lying between them. Germline lookup yields CDR1 SGHVS and CDR2 FNYEAQ. The chain's CDR3 is CASSPLAGVGLNEQFF. CDR3 sequence (DNA): TGTGCCAGCAGCCCCCTGGCAGGGGTGGGCCTCAATGAGCAGTTCTTC.

CDR3 nucleotides: TGCGCCAGCACCCGGACAGTCAGCTCTGGGGCCAACGTCCTGACTTTC. Its translation is CASTRTVSSGANVLTF. This chain links TRBV5-1 with TRBJ2-6; maybe TRBD1 (6 bases). The CDR3 loop spans 16 amino acids. Germline V gene lookup returns CDR1 SGHRS and CDR2 YFSETQ. Trimming took 6 bases from V and 0 from J, leaving 13 bases between them.

The chain is built from TRBV5-1 and TRBJ2-2; TRBD2 aligns across 9 bases. Per germline, CDR1 SGHRS and CDR2 YFSETQ. CDR3 length: 16 amino acids. With 4 bases clipped from V and 4 bases from J, the junction kept 8 bases outside the gene matches. The CDR3 is CASSILAGKVTGELFF. CDR3 DNA: TGCGCCAGCAGCATCCTAGCGGGAAAGGTCACCGGGGAGCTGTTTTTT.

V and J are TRBV28 and TRBJ2-1; D is unresolved. The CDR3 extends over 13 amino acids. Per germline, CDR1 MDHEN and CDR2 SYDVKM. Trimming stripped 5 bases from V and 5 bases from J, with 10 bases between. CDR3 loop: CASSIDEDNEQFF. The DNA for the CDR3 is TGTGCCAGCAGTATAGACGAGGACAATGAGCAGTTCTTC.

This chain connects TRBV10-3 to TRBJ2-6; 10 nucleotides match TRBD1. Germline V gene lookup returns CDR1 ENHRY and CDR2 SYGVKD. This CDR3 is built from 14 residues. The trim removed 7 bases at V and 12 bases at J, leaving 9 bases unmatched. This CDR3 is CAITPGTGDGVLTF. CDR3 bases: TGTGCCATCACCCCCGGGACAGGGGATGGCGTCCTGACTTTC.